Shown below are 12 T cell receptor beta chains from a single sample sequenced in a study of blood T cell repertoires in COVID-19 (dated by TCRdb to 2020 to 2021). Library preparation was by the immunoSEQ multiplex PCR assay. The table comes from immuneACCESS by way of TCRdb, which keeps in-frame sequences with V and J called. Part of the clones is missing from these tables; in studies checked, under half for an unresolved V gene and the rest for unknown reasons. For this sample the table gives approximately 310,000 clones, of which 75% to 90% were detected only once. The ten most abundant clones make up less than 2.5% of the sample. Sequenced sample: PBMCs or T cells enriched from blood (not recorded which). Source of these receptors: a man aged 25-45 years who had recovered from COVID-19.

The genes are TRBV3-1 (or the pseudogene TRBV3-2) and TRBJ1-3; D gene uncertain. Trimming removed 5 bases from V and 4 bases from J, with 21 bases in between. CDR1 and CDR2 (germline): LGHDT, YNNKEL (reference sequence). This CDR3 is 17 amino acids long. CDR3: CASSTNAGGGFGNTIYF. The CDR3 region has the DNA TGTGCCAGCAGCACAAATGCGGGAGGAGGGTTCGGAAACACCATATATTTT.

The genes are TRBV6-5 and TRBJ1-1, with 7 positions matching TRBD1. The trim removed 7 bases at V and 1 base at J, leaving 6 bases unmatched. The CDR3 has 14 residues. Germline CDR1 MNHEY, CDR2 SVGAGI. CDR3 in amino acids: CASTPTGANTEAFF. The CDR3 coding sequence is TGTGCCAGCACACCCACAGGGGCGAACACTGAAGCTTTCTTT.

V gene TRBV25-1 combines with J gene TRBJ2-3; TRBD1 matches 8 bases. Germline V gives CDR1 MGHDK, CDR2 SYGVNS. V shed 5 bases and J 0 bases; nucleotides not matched to a gene: 4. The CDR3 runs to 15 residues. CDR3: CASSQGASSTDTQYF. The CDR3 nucleotides read TGTGCCAGCAGTCAGGGGGCGTCAAGCACAGATACGCAGTATTTT.

CDR3 sequence: CASSRTGPSLAQYF. DNA of the CDR3: TGTGCCAGCAGTCGGACAGGGCCTTCACTGGCCCAGTACTTC. This chain uses TRBV27 with TRBJ2-5; 8 bases fit TRBD1. The CDR3 spans 14 residues. V lost 5 bases, J lost 9 bases, and 11 bases stayed unmatched. Per germline, CDR1 MNHEY and CDR2 SMNVEV (reference sequence).

The chain uses TRBV19 and TRBJ2-2, with 9 nucleotides matching TRBD1. CDR1 is LNHDA and CDR2 is SQIVND in the germline V gene (reference sequence). Trimming at V came to 6 bases and at J to 6 bases, leaving 8 bases not matched to a gene. The CDR3 consists of 15 residues. CDR3 coding DNA: TGTGCCAGTAGGCGGGACAGGGACCCTCCCGGGGAGCTGTTTTTT. This sequence encodes CASRRDRDPPGELFF.

Written as DNA, the CDR3 is TGTGCCAGTAGTATTTCCTCCTCGGGGGGGACCCAGTACTTC. As protein: CASSISSSGGTQYF. The chain has TRBV19 and TRBJ2-5; the match to TRBD2 covers 7 bases. Germline V gives CDR1 LNHDA, CDR2 SQIVND (reference sequence). The J segment lost 7 bases and the V segment lost 3 bases, leaving 8 bases of the junction unmatched. This CDR3 has 14 amino acids. The complete variable domain, with remaining parts taken from reference TRBV19 and TRBJ2-5, reads DGGITQSPKYLFRKEGQNVTLSCEQNLNHDAMYWYRQDPGQGLRLIYYSQIVNDFQKGDIAEGYSVSREKKESFPLTVTSAQKNPTAFYLCASSISSSGGTQYFGPGTRLLVL.

J is TRBJ2-7 and V is TRBV24-1; D not resolved. V was trimmed by 3 bases and J by 7 bases, leaving 12 bases between them. CDR1 KGHDR and CDR2 SFDVKD come from the germline V gene. This CDR3 is built from 13 residues. For the CDR3, the DNA is TGTGCCACCAGTGATGGCAGTGCACCGGAGCAGTACTTC. It is translated as CATSDGSAPEQYF.

DNA for the CDR3: TGTGCCAGCAGTACTCGAGGGGCGGGGGACACTGAAGCTTTCTTT. Its translation is CASSTRGAGDTEAFF. The rearrangement uses TRBV27 and TRBJ1-1; D is possibly TRBD1 (5 bases). Looked up from germline, CDR1 is MNHEY and CDR2 is SMNVEV (reference sequence). Trimming took off 5 bases at V and 3 bases at J, with 16 bases between the two ends. There are 15 residues in the CDR3.

CDR3 in amino acids: CASSVGGQGAHYGYTF. CDR3 in DNA: TGTGCCAGCAGCGTAGGGGGACAGGGGGCTCACTATGGCTACACCTTC. The chain recombines TRBV9 with TRBJ1-2; 12 positions match TRBD1. Looked up from germline, CDR1 is SGDLS and CDR2 is YYNGEE. The length of the CDR3 is 16 residues. The V and J ends lost 0 bases and 3 bases, in that order; junction bases with no gene match: 3.

The gene calls are TRBV5-1 and TRBJ2-3; the match to TRBD1 covers 8 bases. The CDR3 is 18 amino acids. The J segment lost 1 base and the V segment lost 4 bases, leaving 14 bases of the junction unmatched. CDR1 SGHRS and CDR2 YFSETQ come from the germline V gene. The CDR3 protein is CASSPRQGRPIGTDTQYF. The CDR3 coding sequence is TGCGCCAGCAGCCCCCGACAGGGGCGGCCGATAGGCACAGATACGCAGTATTTT. Full variable domain (remainder filled in from reference TRBV5-1 and TRBJ2-3): KAGVTQTPRYLIKTRGQQVTLSCSPISGHRSVSWYQQTPGQGLQFLFEYFSETQRNKGNFPGRFSGRQFSNSRSEMNVSTLELGDSALYLCASSPRQGRPIGTDTQYFGPGTRLTVL.

The V gene is TRBV7-3, the J gene TRBJ1-1; a weak D match, TRBD1 (6 bases). The CDR3 length is 13 residues. Germline CDR1 and CDR2: SGHTA and FQGTGA. V lost 5 bases and J lost 3, with 10 bases in between. The chain's CDR3 is CASSRGADTEAFF. The DNA of the CDR3 is TGTGCCAGCAGCCGGGGGGCAGACACTGAAGCTTTCTTT.

CDR3 protein: CSARMAYEQYF. CDR3 coding DNA: TGCAGTGCCAGGATGGCATACGAGCAGTACTTC. V is TRBV20-1 and J is TRBJ2-7; D not certain. There are 11 residues in the CDR3. Trimming cost V 6 bases and J 4 bases, with 10 bases left between them. Germline assignment: CDR1 DFQATT and CDR2 SNEGSKA (reference sequence).